This TCR beta chain is drawn from a study of shared clonotypes between healthy human individuals. Regarding the study as a whole: Compared with clonotypes that all four donors shared, non-shared clonotypes had lower generation probabilities. Several donors had around 5.2% of their naive CD4 clonotypes in common.

In germline, CDR1 is SGHRS, CDR2 YFSETQ. The CDR3 spans 14 residues. The trim removed 4 bases at V and 4 bases at J, leaving 5 bases unmatched. A word on this clone: Its cognate antigen is unknown. The sample holds other DNA sequences that translate to the same CDR3.

Profiling relied on immunoSEQ multiplex PCR, and the TCRdb table lists in-frame clones only, not all of them. Found here are about 2.4 million clones, more than 80% of them singletons; the top ten hold over 0.12%. This sequence was found in a man aged 18 to 30 in good health. Source material: naive CD4+ T cells sorted from blood. The subset: CD45RA+ positively selected. The chain links TRBV5-1 to TRBJ2-5; 9 bases map to TRBD1. CDR3 DNA: TGCGCCAGCAGCCTCAGACAGGGGGGAGAGACCCAGTACTTC. Its protein product is CASSLRQGGETQYF.